The 17 T cell receptor beta chains given below trace back to one sample, sequenced in a study of blood T cell repertoires in COVID-19. Profiled with immunoSEQ multiplex PCR; TCRdb holds only in-frame clones, not every one. This sample has 80,000 to 85,000 clones, with approximately 86% found just once. Sequenced material: peripheral blood. The receptors shown here come from a woman aged 80 or older with acute or convalescent COVID-19.

The table lists this clone with a count of one. The chain joins TRBV5-1 to TRBJ2-3; 8 bases agree with TRBD2. This CDR3 comprises 16 residues. Germline CDR1 reads SGHRS; CDR2 reads YFSETQ. V shed 0 bases, J shed 3 bases, and the junction held 6 bases outside the gene matches. The CDR3 DNA is TGCGCCAGCAGCTTGGGCGGGGGGCAGGCGACAGATACGCAGTATTTT. Encoded protein: CASSLGGGQATDTQYF.

In its sample, this clone was seen once. This chain uses TRBV19 with TRBJ1-1; tentatively, D is TRBD1 (5 bases). V was trimmed by 4 bases and J by 4 bases, leaving 10 bases between them. The CDR3 is 13 amino acids. Germline CDR1 is LNHDA and CDR2 is SQIVND (reference sequence). This CDR3 is CASSSREGTEAFF. The DNA of the CDR3 is TGTGCCAGTAGTAGCAGGGAAGGCACTGAAGCTTTCTTT.

The chain carries TRBV3-1 (or the pseudogene TRBV3-2) and TRBJ1-6; 12 bases map to TRBD1. The germline V gene encodes CDR1 LGHDT and CDR2 YNNKEL (reference sequence). V shed 5 bases, J shed 0 bases, and the junction held 5 bases outside the gene matches. The CDR3 is 18 residues long. CDR3 nucleotide sequence: TGTGCCAGCAGCGCCGGGACAGGGGGCTCCTCCTATAATTCACCCCTCCACTTT. Its protein product is CASSAGTGGSSYNSPLHF.

V is TRBV2 and J is TRBJ2-7; 11 bases fit TRBD2. Trimming took 6 bases from V and 2 from J; bases not matched to a gene: 6. The CDR3 extends over 15 amino acids. Germline lookup yields CDR1 SNHLY and CDR2 FYNNEI. CDR3 coding DNA: TGTGCCAGCAGGGTACTAGCGGGAGCCGCCTACGAGCAGTACTTC. It codes for CASRVLAGAAYEQYF.

The V call is TRBV7-8, the J call TRBJ1-1, with D tentatively TRBD1 (6 bases). Germline-derived CDR1 and CDR2 are SGHVS and FQNEAQ. There are 14 residues in the CDR3. Trimming removed 5 bases from V and 8 bases from J, with 18 bases in between. CDR3: CASSPGQLITEAFF. CDR3 nucleotides: TGTGCCAGCAGCCCTGGACAGCTTATAACCGAAGCTTTCTTT.

The V call is TRBV2, the J call TRBJ1-1; no clear D. V gave up 10 bases and J gave up 1 base, with 13 bases separating them. Looked up from germline, CDR1 is SNHLY and CDR2 is FYNNEI. The CDR3 totals 13 residues. CDR3 sequence: CATGRGWNTEAFF. Written as DNA, the CDR3 is TGTGCCACCGGAAGAGGCTGGAACACTGAAGCTTTCTTT. The entire variable domain, with the rest obtained from reference TRBV2 and TRBJ1-1, is as follows: EPEVTQTPSHQVTQMGQEVILRCVPISNHLYFYWYRQILGQKVEFLVSFYNNEISEKSEIFDDQFSVERPDGSNFTLKIRSTKLEDSAMYFCATGRGWNTEAFFGQGTRLTVV.

V usage is TRBV29-1 and J usage is TRBJ2-3, with 9 positions matching TRBD2. CDR1 is SQVTM and CDR2 is ANQGSEA in the germline V gene. The CDR3 has 13 residues. CDR3: CGERGASTDTQYF. CDR3 DNA: TGCGGCGAGCGGGGGGCTTCCACAGATACGCAGTATTTT.

This clone was seen a handful of times. V and J are TRBV5-6 and TRBJ2-1; TRBD1 aligns across 8 bases. From germline, CDR1 is SGHDT and CDR2 YYEEEE. V lost 4 bases to trimming and J lost 4 bases; unmatched junction nucleotides: 7. This CDR3 spans 15 amino acids. The CDR3 is CASSPGDRPYNEQFF. DNA for the CDR3: TGTGCCAGCAGCCCAGGGGACAGGCCATACAATGAGCAGTTCTTC.

The chain links TRBV15 to TRBJ2-3; 11 positions match TRBD1. The V gene's germline CDR1 is LNHNV and CDR2 YYDKDF (reference sequence). The CDR3 has 16 residues. J was trimmed by 6 bases and V by 0 bases; bases with no gene match: 5. CDR3 in DNA: TGTGCCACCAGCAGAGATGGTAGGACAGGGGGCGATACGCAGTATTTT. It encodes CATSRDGRTGGDTQYF.

This sequence joins TRBV7-9 and TRBJ1-5; D uncertain. CDR1 and CDR2 (germline): SEHNR, FQNEAQ (reference sequence). The CDR3 length is 16 residues. Trimming removed 1 base from V and 2 bases from J, with 12 bases in between. The CDR3 region is CASSLEVGVGNQPQHF. CDR3 bases: TGTGCCAGCAGCTTAGAGGTAGGAGTTGGCAATCAGCCCCAGCATTTT.

The chain combines TRBV15 with TRBJ1-5; maybe TRBD1 (5 bases). The CDR3 has 13 residues. In germline, CDR1 is LNHNV, CDR2 YYDKDF (reference sequence). Trimming took off 3 bases at V and 15 bases at J, with 18 bases between the two ends. For the CDR3, the DNA is TGTGCCACCAGCAGGGGCCTGGGGGGGGTTGTGCATTTT. Translated, it gives CATSRGLGGVVHF.

This rearrangement joins TRBV12-3 or TRBV12-4 to TRBJ1-2, with TRBD1 matching over 9 bases. V lost 5 bases and J lost 14; bases outside the gene matches: 6. The CDR3 runs 11 residues. CDR3 in DNA: TGTGCCAGCAGTCGACGACAGGGGGTGACCTTC. Encoded protein: CASSRRQGVTF.

A few counts support this clone. This rearrangement joins TRBV30 to TRBJ2-5; TRBD2 is a possible D gene (5 bases). This CDR3 region has 12 residues. Trimming shortened V by 6 bases and J by 1 base, and 9 bases separated the two germline ends. Per the germline V gene, CDR1 is GTSNPN and CDR2 is SVGIG (reference sequence). For the CDR3, the DNA is TGTGCCTGCCAACGGGGCCAAGAGACCCAGTACTTC. Protein sequence: CACQRGQETQYF.

The chain is built from TRBV6-5 and TRBJ2-7, with 7 bases that match TRBD1. This CDR3 contains 13 residues. Per germline, CDR1 MNHEY and CDR2 SVGAGI. With 8 bases clipped from V and 0 bases from J, the junction kept 4 bases outside the gene matches. The CDR3 DNA sequence: TGTGCCAGCGGAAGACAGGGCTCCTACGAGCAGTACTTC. This sequence encodes CASGRQGSYEQYF.

This chain uses TRBV19 with TRBJ1-3; 7 bases are a match to TRBD1. This CDR3 has 14 residues. The V gene's germline CDR1 is LNHDA and CDR2 SQIVND (reference sequence). Trimming cost V 5 bases and J 2 bases; bases outside gene matches: 3. CDR3 nucleotides: TGTGCCAGTAGTGCCACAGGGGCTGGAAACACCATATATTTT. The encoded protein is CASSATGAGNTIYF.

Only a few counts were recorded for this clone. V and J are TRBV4-3 and TRBJ2-3, with D tentatively TRBD2 (6 bases). The CDR3 totals 15 residues. V lost 1 base and J lost 5, with 13 bases in between. Germline-derived CDR1 and CDR2 are LGHNA and YSLEER. The CDR3: CASSQGLARVDTQYF. The CDR3 coding sequence is TGCGCCAGCAGCCAAGGGCTAGCGAGAGTAGATACGCAGTATTTT.

The chain is built from TRBV19 and TRBJ1-5; TRBD1 matches 8 bases. Trimming removed 9 bases from V and 5 bases from J; junction bases left unmatched: 6. Germline V gene data show CDR1 as LNHDA and CDR2 as SQIVND (reference sequence). This CDR3 spans 13 amino acids. This chain's CDR3 is CASSYRGDQPQHF. The CDR3 coding sequence is TGTGCCAGCAGCTACAGGGGGGATCAGCCCCAGCATTTT. The full variable domain, in which reference TRBV19 and TRBJ1-5 provide the parts outside the CDR3, is DGGITQSPKYLFRKEGQNVTLSCEQNLNHDAMYWYRQDPGQGLRLIYYSQIVNDFQKGDIAEGYSVSREKKESFPLTVTSAQKNPTAFYLCASSYRGDQPQHFGDGTRLSIL.